These T cell receptor beta chains were read from a single sample in a study of prognosis after radiotherapy for stage I lung cancer. In TCRdb, the multiplex PCR reads were re-called with MiXCR into one record per CDR3 protein. The table lists fewer than 50,000 distinct CDR3 sequences, roughly 25% of them singletons. Sequences were derived from PBMCs, sampled before or after stereotactic body radiation therapy (not recorded which). Source of these receptors: a donor over 45 with non-small cell lung cancer. Each CDR3 is given with its conserved first and last residue. D genes are given only for firm matches. The size of a clone is reported for some rows only, either as once, few or many, or as a class for expanded clones.

D	size	V	J	CDR3	DNA
TRBD2	many	TRBV28	TRBJ2-7	CASTHRPGRGYEQYF	TGTGCCAGCACCCATCGGCCGGGGAGGGGCTACGAGCAGTACTTC
NA	many	TRBV28	TRBJ2-1	CASSSEEQFF	TGTGCCAGCAGTTCCGAGGAGCAGTTCTTC
TRBD2	many	TRBV18	TRBJ2-1	CASSPSSSGEGQFF	TGTGCCAGCTCACCCTCCTCTAGCGGGGAGGGGCAGTTCTTC
NA	many	TRBV13	TRBJ2-4	CASSLAGGGLAKNIQYF	TGTGCCAGCTCCTTGGCGGGTGGCGGGTTAGCCAAAAACATTCAGTACTTC
TRBD1	NA	TRBV19	TRBJ2-7	CASIGPGGEQCF	TGTGCCAGTATTGGGCCAGGGGGCGAGCAGTGCTTC
TRBD1	NA	TRBV5-4	TRBJ2-7	CASRQGQNEQYF	TGTGCCAGCAGACAGGGACAGAACGAGCAGTACTTC
TRBD2	many	TRBV19	TRBJ2-7	CASCNRDYPYEQYF	TGTGCCAGTTGTAACCGGGACTACCCCTACGAGCAGTACTTC
NA	many	TRBV4-1	TRBJ2-7	CASSQQPGTIEQYF	TGCGCCAGCAGCCAACAACCCGGGACGATCGAGCAGTACTTC
NA	many	TRBV28	TRBJ1-1	CASGLGQEAFF	TGTGCCAGCGGGTTGGGCCAGGAAGCTTTCTTT
NA	many	TRBV5-1	TRBJ2-1	CASSLLRYNEQFF	TGCGCCAGCAGCTTGCTGCGGTACAATGAGCAGTTCTTC
TRBD1	many	TRBV7-9	TRBJ1-4	CASSSDRGLWEKLFF	TGTGCCAGCAGCTCCGACAGGGGGCTATGGGAAAAACTGTTTTTT
TRBD2	many	TRBV15	TRBJ2-3	CATSPDSGSWDTQYF	TGTGCCACCAGCCCCGACAGCGGGAGTTGGGATACGCAGTATTTT
NA	many	TRBV15	TRBJ2-1	CATSREGLAALDNEQFF	TGTGCCACCAGCAGAGAGGGGCTGGCAGCCCTTGACAATGAGCAGTTCTTC
NA	once	TRBV7-2	TRBJ2-7	CASSLDSRGEQYF	TGTGCCAGCAGCTTAGACTCTCGGGGCGAGCAGTACTTC
NA	many	TRBV5-1	TRBJ2-2	CASSLTNTGELFF	TGCGCCAGCAGCTTAACGAACACCGGGGAGCTGTTTTTT
NA	many	TRBV5-1	TRBJ1-2	CASSSRTGPGYGYTF	TGCGCCAGCAGCTCCAGGACGGGACCGGGGTATGGCTACACCTTC
NA	many	TRBV20-1	TRBJ1-2	CSARNRVSGYTF	TGCAGTGCTAGAAACAGGGTTTCCGGCTACACCTTC
NA	many	TRBV14	TRBJ2-1	CASSQAIYNEQFF	TGTGCCAGCAGCCAAGCCATCTACAATGAGCAGTTCTTC
TRBD1	many	TRBV20-1	TRBJ2-5	CSATGWTGEETQYF	TGCAGTGCTACGGGGTGGACAGGGGAAGAGACCCAGTACTTC
NA	many	TRBV5-1	TRBJ1-2	CASSLNTPNYGYTF	TGCGCCAGCAGCCTAAATACACCTAACTATGGCTACACCTTC
TRBD2	many	TRBV19	TRBJ2-1	CASRYRGGNNEQFF	TGTGCCAGTAGGTATCGGGGGGGGAACAATGAGCAGTTCTTC
NA	many	TRBV5-6	TRBJ2-7	CASSQPYRVRTYEQYF	TGTGCCAGCAGCCAGCCTTACAGGGTTCGAACCTACGAGCAGTACTTC
NA	many	TRBV30	TRBJ2-3	CAWSRQGLSTDTQYF	TGTGCCTGGAGCCGACAGGGACTTAGCACAGATACGCAGTATTTT
NA	few	TRBV18	TRBJ1-4	CAAADGPANEKLFF	TGTGCCGCGGCAGACGGCCCCGCGAATGAAAAACTGTTTTTT
NA	many	TRBV28	TRBJ1-5	CASSTAPPQTGFNQPQHF	TGTGCCAGCTCTACGGCCCCCCCCCAGACAGGTTTCAATCAGCCCCAGCATTTT
NA	many	TRBV19	TRBJ2-3	CASNKGGRRTTDTQYF	TGTGCCAGTAATAAGGGGGGAAGACGGACCACAGATACGCAGTATTTT
TRBD1	many	TRBV6-5	TRBJ1-5	CASSYNGQVANQPQHF	TGTGCCAGCAGTTACAATGGACAGGTGGCAAATCAGCCCCAGCATTTT
TRBD2	many	TRBV24-1	TRBJ2-1	CATSDPGTSGSRHEQFF	TGTGCCACCAGTGACCCCGGGACTAGCGGGAGCAGGCATGAGCAGTTCTTC
NA	many	TRBV9	TRBJ2-7	CASSLDGGLSSYEQYF	TGTGCCAGCAGCCTTGATGGGGGCCTTAGCTCCTACGAGCAGTACTTC
NA	many	TRBV18	TRBJ2-7	CASSPPRSPYEQYF	TGTGCCAGCTCACCTCCTAGGAGTCCCTACGAGCAGTACTTC
NA	many	TRBV30	TRBJ2-3	CAWSVGIGYRSTDTQYF	TGTGCCTGGAGTGTAGGCATCGGCTACCGTAGCACAGATACGCAGTATTTT
TRBD1	NA	TRBV6-1	TRBJ2-7	CASSMVQGRSYEQYF	TGTGCCAGTAGTATGGTACAGGGGCGCTCCTACGAGCAGTACTTC